What follows are 31 T cell receptor beta chains derived from one specimen sequenced in a study of identical twins. TCRdb used MiXCR to reprocess the 5' RACE reads, holding one entry per CDR3 protein. The sample yields approximately 630,000 distinct CDR3 sequences, just over 7% seen once. A further study also used this sample, focusing on yellow fever vaccine responses in identical twins.

The sample comprised PBMCs. These receptors were taken from a woman younger than 30 in good health.

This sequence joins TRBV15 and TRBJ2-1; D gene uncertain. Germline CDR1 is LNHNV and CDR2 is YYDKDF (reference sequence). Between the trimmed V and J ends, which lost 5 bases and 5 bases, there was a span of 10 bases. This CDR3 has 13 residues. The CDR3 coding sequence is TGTGCCACCAGCCCCCGGGCCGACAATGAGCAGTTCTTC. This codes for CATSPRADNEQFF.

This clonotype has ten or more counts. V gene TRBV7-3 combines with J gene TRBJ2-1; D is unclear. The CDR3 sequence is 12 residues long. With 1 base removed from V and 9 bases from J, the gap between germline ends came to 7 bases. Germline-derived CDR1 and CDR2 are SGHTA and FQGTGA. The CDR3 DNA sequence: TGTGCCAGCAGCTTAAGACCCGGTGAGCAGTTCTTC. The encoded protein is CASSLRPGEQFF.

This clonotype has a handful of counts. The chain carries TRBV12-3 or TRBV12-4 and TRBJ2-1; tentative D call: TRBD2 (5 bases). The CDR3 extends over 14 amino acids. Trimming took off 7 bases at V and 0 bases at J, with 10 bases between the two ends. The CDR3 region has the DNA TGTGCCAGCAATATTGGGAGCTCCTACAATGAGCAGTTCTTC. Translating it yields CASNIGSSYNEQFF.

The V gene is TRBV15, the J gene TRBJ2-3, with TRBD2 matching 7 bases. Trimming removed 3 bases from V and 0 bases from J; junction bases left unmatched: 6. Germline V gene sequence: CDR1 LNHNV, CDR2 YYDKDF (reference sequence). The CDR3 spans 16 residues. This CDR3 reads CATSRDWGGSTDTQYF. CDR3 nucleotide sequence: TGTGCCACCAGCAGGGACTGGGGGGGGAGCACAGATACGCAGTATTTT.

This clonotype was observed at least ten times. The genes are TRBV2 and TRBJ2-1; perhaps TRBD2 as D (5 bases). The germline V gene encodes CDR1 SNHLY and CDR2 FYNNEI. Deletions cut 4 bases from V and 1 base from J, with 14 bases between. CDR3 size: 16 residues. CDR3: CASSGYSTGSYNEQFF. CDR3 DNA sequence: TGTGCCAGCAGTGGGTACTCGACGGGGTCCTACAATGAGCAGTTCTTC.

Many counts were recorded for this clonotype. The chain has TRBV10-3 and TRBJ1-2, with TRBD1 matching 7 bases. Trimming removed 3 bases from V and 4 bases from J; junction bases left unmatched: 8. The length of the CDR3 is 15 residues. Germline V lookup: CDR1 ENHRY, CDR2 SYGVKD. CDR3 sequence (DNA): TGTGCCATCAGTGATCCGGGGACAGAAGTCTATGGCTACACCTTC. Translation gives CAISDPGTEVYGYTF.

Only a few counts were recorded for this clonotype. The chain joins TRBV9 to TRBJ2-2; D is unclear. With 0 bases removed from V and 4 bases from J, the gap between germline ends came to 4 bases. Looked up from germline, CDR1 is SGDLS and CDR2 is YYNGEE. This CDR3 is built from 13 residues. CDR3 protein: CASSVDGTGELFF. The CDR3 DNA reads TGTGCCAGCAGCGTAGATGGCACCGGGGAGCTGTTTTTT.

This clonotype was seen at least ten times. J is TRBJ1-5 and V is TRBV7-9; D unresolved. V lost 7 bases and J 1 base, leaving 5 bases between the germline ends. Germline V gene lookup returns CDR1 SEHNR and CDR2 FQNEAQ (reference sequence). This CDR3 region has 12 residues. CDR3 region: CASTPSNQPQHF. The CDR3 coding sequence is TGTGCCAGCACCCCGAGCAATCAGCCCCAGCATTTT. The whole variable domain, remainder taken from reference TRBV7-9 and TRBJ1-5, is DTGVSQNPRHKITKRGQNVTFRCDPISEHNRLYWYRQTLGQGPEFLTYFQNEAQLEKSRLLSDRFSAERPKGSFSTLEIQRTEQGDSAMYLCASTPSNQPQHFGDGTRLSIL.

The rearrangement links TRBV5-6 to TRBJ2-7; 7 bases agree with TRBD2. The CDR3 is made up of 12 amino acids. Germline CDR1 is SGHDT and CDR2 is YYEEEE. Losses at the gene ends were 6 bases for V and 2 bases for J; bases not matched to a gene: 2. Here the CDR3 reads CASTRGAYEQYF. CDR3 sequence (DNA): TGTGCCAGCACCCGGGGGGCCTACGAGCAGTACTTC.

This clonotype was detected many times. The J gene is TRBJ2-1, the V gene TRBV25-1, with D unclear. V lost 5 bases to trimming and J lost 8 bases, with 7 bases between them. The V gene's germline CDR1 is MGHDK and CDR2 SYGVNS. The CDR3 extends over 11 amino acids. This CDR3 is CASSLIDEQFF. CDR3 in DNA: TGTGCCAGCAGTTTAATCGATGAGCAGTTCTTC.

This clonotype was detected a few times. V is TRBV11-2 and J is TRBJ2-1; 11 positions agree with TRBD2. CDR1 is SGHAT and CDR2 is FQNNGV in the germline V gene. V lost 3 bases and J lost 6; bases outside the gene matches: 4. This CDR3 region has 15 residues. Written as DNA, the CDR3 is TGTGCCAGCAGCTTTGGTAGCGGGGGGGCCAATGAGCAGTTCTTC. Translation: CASSFGSGGANEQFF.

The chain joins TRBV7-8 to TRBJ2-5; D remains ambiguous. The CDR3 runs to 15 residues. Trimming removed 7 bases at V and 3 bases at J, with 18 bases between. Germline V gives CDR1 SGHVS, CDR2 FQNEAQ. The CDR3 DNA reads as TGTGCCAGCACCGATCCTACAGATATTAAAGAGACCCAGTACTTC. Protein sequence: CASTDPTDIKETQYF.

This sequence joins TRBV28 and TRBJ2-5, with 8 bases identical to TRBD2. The V and J ends lost 7 bases and 1 base, in that order; junction bases with no gene match: 8. CDR1 MDHEN and CDR2 SYDVKM come from the germline V gene. This CDR3 spans 15 amino acids. The CDR3: CASTQMRGVQETQYF. For the CDR3, the DNA is TGTGCCAGCACCCAAATGCGGGGGGTCCAAGAGACCCAGTACTTC. The variable domain in full, with the rest retrieved from reference TRBV28 and TRBJ2-5, is DVKVTQSSRYLVKRTGEKVFLECVQDMDHENMFWYRQDPGLGLRLIYFSYDVKMKEKGDIPEGYSVSREKKERFSLILESASTNQTSMYLCASTQMRGVQETQYFGPGTRLLVL.

The rearrangement links TRBV11-2 to TRBJ2-1, with 7 bases fitting TRBD1. The CDR3 spans 18 residues. The ends lost 2 bases at V and 5 bases at J; junction bases unmatched: 15. CDR1 SGHAT and CDR2 FQNNGV come from the germline V gene. DNA for the CDR3: TGTGCCAGCAGCTTAAATCCTTATCTAGGACAGGTGGACAATGAGCAGTTCTTC. Its translation: CASSLNPYLGQVDNEQFF.

This clonotype was detected a few times. The chain links TRBV19 to TRBJ2-3, with D perhaps matching TRBD2 (6 bases). V lost 4 bases and J lost 0, with 14 bases in between. Germline CDR1 LNHDA, CDR2 SQIVND (reference sequence). This CDR3 spans 16 amino acids. The CDR3 sequence: CASSTPRRESTDTQYF. The CDR3 bases are TGTGCCAGTAGTACACCTCGACGGGAGAGCACAGATACGCAGTATTTT.

The rearrangement joins TRBV27 to TRBJ1-5; D ambiguous. Trimming stripped 1 base from V and 3 bases from J, with 10 bases between. The CDR3 loop spans 15 amino acids. CDR1 and CDR2 from the germline V gene are MNHEY and SMNVEV (reference sequence). The CDR3 protein is CASSLFAGNNQPQHF. Here the CDR3 DNA reads TGTGCCAGCAGTTTATTCGCGGGGAACAATCAGCCCCAGCATTTT.

This clonotype came up many times. This chain connects TRBV12-3 or TRBV12-4 to TRBJ1-4; perhaps TRBD1 as D (6 bases). Trimming pared 7 bases from V and 4 bases from J, leaving 10 bases between. There are 13 residues in the CDR3. CDR3 residues: CASNWDINEKLFF. The CDR3 nucleotides read TGTGCCAGCAATTGGGACATTAATGAAAAACTGTTTTTT.

The table lists this clonotype with many counts. The rearrangement uses TRBV20-1 and TRBJ1-1, with a tentative D call TRBD1 (6 bases). The germline V gene encodes CDR1 DFQATT and CDR2 SNEGSKA (reference sequence). This CDR3 has 15 amino acids. Trimming shortened V by 2 bases and J by 3 bases, and 16 bases separated the two germline ends. Here the CDR3 DNA reads TGCAGTGCTAGAAACGTTCAGGGGATCGACACTGAAGCTTTCTTT. The encoded protein is CSARNVQGIDTEAFF.

The V and J genes are TRBV20-1 and TRBJ2-5; 7 bases agree with TRBD1. Looked up from germline, CDR1 is DFQATT and CDR2 is SNEGSKA (reference sequence). V gave up 0 bases and J gave up 0 bases; unmatched junction bases: 7. The CDR3 totals 16 residues. The CDR3: CSARDPTGPYQETQYF. The CDR3 bases are TGCAGTGCTAGAGATCCGACAGGGCCATACCAAGAGACCCAGTACTTC.

This clonotype was detected ten times or more. The chain recombines TRBV7-2 with TRBJ2-7; D is perhaps TRBD2 (5 bases). The V and J ends lost 4 bases and 4 bases respectively, with 11 bases between them. The length of the CDR3 is 13 residues. Germline V gene lookup returns CDR1 SGHTA and CDR2 FQGNSA. The CDR3 here is CASSSGLSYEQYF. In DNA, the CDR3 is TGTGCCAGCAGCTCCGGACTTTCTTACGAGCAGTACTTC.

This clonotype was detected ten times or more. A read error may account for a junction end that differs from germline. The chain has TRBV5-1 and TRBJ1-1, with TRBD1 matching 9 bases. There are 14 residues in the CDR3. CDR1 and CDR2 (germline): SGHRS, YFSETQ. CDR3 residues: CASSLQGAGTEAFF. The CDR3 coding sequence is TGTGCCAGCAGTTTACAGGGGGCAGGCACTGAAGCTTTCTTT.

This clonotype was observed a few times. The J gene is TRBJ2-3, the V gene TRBV24-1; TRBD2 might be the D (5 bases). The germline CDR1 and CDR2 sequences are KGHDR and SFDVKD. The CDR3 covers 15 residues. The V and J ends lost 0 bases and 2 bases respectively, with 8 bases between them. The CDR3 DNA reads TGTGCCACCAGTGATTTGGAGGGTCCCACAGATACGCAGTATTTT. Protein product: CATSDLEGPTDTQYF.

The rearrangement links TRBV2 to TRBJ2-4; 9 nucleotides line up with TRBD1. Germline CDR1 and CDR2: SNHLY and FYNNEI. This CDR3 has 15 amino acids. Losses at the gene ends were 2 bases for V and 5 bases for J; bases not matched to a gene: 4. The DNA of the CDR3 is TGTGCCAGCAGTGAACTACAGGGGGCCCAAAACATTCAGTACTTC. This sequence encodes CASSELQGAQNIQYF.

There are a few counts of this clonotype. The CDR3 DNA follows: TGTGCCAGCAGGGGGGGGGCCCACAAAGGGACTAGCGGTAACACCGGGGAGCTGTTTTTT. Translated, it gives CASRGGAHKGTSGNTGELFF. The chain uses TRBV4-2 and TRBJ2-2, with 11 nucleotides matching TRBD2. After removal of 6 bases from V and 2 bases from J, the junction contained 17 bases not matched to a gene. Germline CDR1 LGHNA, CDR2 YNFKEQ. This CDR3 region has 20 residues.

This clonotype was picked up a small number of times. Written as DNA, the CDR3 is TGTGCCAGCAGATTCCGGGACAGGGGAACAGATACGCAGTATTTT. This sequence encodes CASRFRDRGTDTQYF. V is TRBV27 and J is TRBJ2-3; TRBD1 matches 10 bases. V trimming: 6 bases; J trimming: 3 bases; junction bases outside the gene matches: 6. The CDR3 spans 15 residues. Germline V gene lookup returns CDR1 MNHEY and CDR2 SMNVEV (reference sequence).

V gene TRBV20-1 combines with J gene TRBJ2-1; TRBD2 aligns across 13 bases. CDR1 is DFQATT and CDR2 is SNEGSKA in the germline V gene (reference sequence). CDR3 length equals 20 residues. Trimming cost V 0 bases and J 1 base; bases outside gene matches: 12. The CDR3 nucleotides are TGCAGTGCTAGAGATTCCGGACTAGCGGGGGAGCGGGGATCCTACAATGAGCAGTTCTTC. Translating it yields CSARDSGLAGERGSYNEQFF.

The chain has TRBV4-1 and TRBJ2-3; perhaps TRBD2 as D (7 bases). Trimming shortened V by 0 bases and J by 6 bases, and 19 bases separated the two germline ends. Germline CDR1 is MGHRA and CDR2 is YSYEKL. This CDR3 comprises 17 residues. The CDR3 is CASSQEWGGSGRDTQYF. The CDR3 DNA is TGCGCCAGCAGCCAAGAATGGGGGGGCTCCGGGCGGGATACGCAGTATTTT.

At least ten counts were recorded for this clonotype. CDR3 DNA: TGTGCCAGCAGGGGCAGACGGAACACCGGGGAGCTGTTTTTT. It translates to CASRGRRNTGELFF. V usage is TRBV28 and J usage is TRBJ2-2; D is unresolved. Germline V gene sequence: CDR1 MDHEN, CDR2 SYDVKM. V gave up 6 bases and J gave up 1 base, with 9 bases separating them. The CDR3 contains 14 residues.

This clonotype was detected a few times. This sequence joins TRBV12-3 or TRBV12-4 and TRBJ2-5, with TRBD1 as a possible D gene (7 bases). Trimming removed 6 bases at V and 3 bases at J, with 14 bases between. This CDR3 is built from 14 residues. The CDR3 sequence: CASRTGTVEETQYF. CDR3 coding DNA: TGTGCCAGCAGGACAGGGACTGTCGAAGAGACCCAGTACTTC.

In its sample, this clonotype was seen many times. CDR3 sequence: CASSLGSLGGYTF. CDR3 nucleotide sequence: TGCGCCAGCAGCTTGGGGTCGCTAGGCGGCTACACCTTC. The J gene is TRBJ1-2, the V gene TRBV5-1; unclear D gene. The CDR3 runs 13 residues. The germline V gene has CDR1 SGHRS and CDR2 YFSETQ. V was cut by 0 bases and J by 8 bases, with 11 bases left in between.

This clonotype was seen repeatedly, ten times or more. The rearrangement uses TRBV5-5 and TRBJ2-7, with 9 bases that match TRBD1. The CDR3 length is 15 residues. Germline V gene data show CDR1 as SGHKS and CDR2 as YYEKEE (reference sequence). Trimming removed 0 bases from V and 3 bases from J; junction bases left unmatched: 4. In DNA, the CDR3 is TGTGCCAGCAGCTTGGCGACAGGGGGTCTCTACGAGCAGTACTTC. It yields the protein CASSLATGGLYEQYF.